The 8 T cell receptor beta chains below all came from one sample that was sequenced in a study of cytomegalovirus exposure and HLA in healthy donors. PCR employed 60 Vbeta and 13 Jbeta primers. Here immunoSEQ multiplex PCR was the method, and the copy in TCRdb shows in-frame clones only, minus some. Here the sample spans under 200,000 clones, roughly 65% being singletons. The source material was PBMCs. The receptor set was obtained from a woman younger than 35 in good health and CMV-seropositive.

The chain couples TRBV18 to TRBJ1-1; D is perhaps TRBD1 (6 bases). The length of the CDR3 is 16 residues. The germline V gene encodes CDR1 KGHSH and CDR2 LQKENI. V was clipped by 2 bases and J by 1 base, with 14 bases between them. CDR3 nucleotide sequence: TGTGCCAGCTCACCAAGTCTTGGACAGTCGAACACTGAAGCTTTCTTT. The encoded protein is CASSPSLGQSNTEAFF.

This rearrangement joins TRBV10-2 to TRBJ2-7; TRBD1 matches 7 bases. CDR3 length: 14 residues. Germline assignment: CDR1 WSHSY and CDR2 SAAADI. The V gene end was trimmed by 8 bases and the J gene end by 2 bases; junction bases not matched to a gene: 9. CDR3 sequence (DNA): TGCGCCAGCGGGTTTAGGCAGGGGGCCTACGAGCAGTACTTC. Translation: CASGFRQGAYEQYF.

On this clone itself: An end of the junction does not agree with germline; a read error may underlie this. This chain uses TRBV5-6 with TRBJ2-7; D remains ambiguous. The V gene's germline CDR1 is SGHDT and CDR2 YYEEEE. The CDR3 length is 11 residues. CDR3 amino acids: CASSLSFEQYF. The CDR3 DNA reads TGTGCCAGCAGCTTGTCCTTCGAGCAGTACTTC.

The gene calls are TRBV30 and TRBJ2-1, with 7 bases identical to TRBD2. The V gene end was trimmed by 1 base and the J gene end by 3 bases; junction bases not matched to a gene: 6. From germline, CDR1 is GTSNPN and CDR2 SVGIG (reference sequence). The CDR3 has 15 amino acids. The CDR3: CAWSAGLSHYNEQFF. CDR3 nucleotides: TGTGCCTGGAGTGCGGGACTATCTCACTACAATGAGCAGTTCTTC.

The V gene is TRBV7-3, the J gene TRBJ1-1, with D perhaps matching TRBD1 (6 bases). V lost 5 bases and J lost 3, with 13 bases in between. The CDR3 runs to 14 residues. Germline values: CDR1 SGHTA, CDR2 FQGTGA. The CDR3 DNA reads TGTGCCAGCAGCCTTCATACAGGGCACACTGAAGCTTTCTTT. Its translation is CASSLHTGHTEAFF. The entire variable domain, with the rest obtained from reference TRBV7-3 and TRBJ1-1, is as follows: GAGVSQTPSNKVTEKGKYVELRCDPISGHTALYWYRQSLGQGPEFLIYFQGTGAADDSGLPNDRFFAVRPEGSVSTLKIQRTERGDSAVYLCASSLHTGHTEAFFGQGTRLTVV.

This chain connects TRBV30 to TRBJ2-7, with D possibly matching TRBD2 (7 bases). The CDR3 has 13 amino acids. V was cut by 6 bases and J by 3 bases, with 15 bases left in between. Looked up from germline, CDR1 is GTSNPN and CDR2 is SVGIG (reference sequence). CDR3 residues: CACTSEGGYEQYF. CDR3 DNA: TGTGCCTGTACTAGCGAAGGGGGCTACGAGCAGTACTTC.

This rearrangement joins TRBV5-1 to TRBJ2-7; D not resolved. The CDR3 runs 12 residues. Per germline, CDR1 SGHRS and CDR2 YFSETQ. V was pared by 0 bases and J by 6 bases, with 7 bases between. Written as DNA, the CDR3 is TGCGCCAGCAGCTTGGGTCCGGGCGAGCAGTACTTC. It yields the protein CASSLGPGEQYF.

Concerning this clone: At one end the junction does not follow the germline gene, possibly because of a read error. The chain carries TRBV27 and TRBJ1-2, with 8 bases lining up with TRBD1. This CDR3 has 13 amino acids. Germline V lookup: CDR1 MNHEY, CDR2 SMNVEV (reference sequence). The CDR3 reads CASSFGQGRGYNF. The CDR3 DNA is TGTGCCAGCAGTTTCGGACAGGGAAGAGGCTACAACTTC.